This TCR beta chain was captured by sequencing in a study of tumor and adjacent non-tumor tissue in lung cancer. A modified ARM-PCR protocol with three rounds of nested PCR amplified TCRbeta. TCRdb re-derived calls from the multiplex PCR reads in MiXCR, one entry per CDR3 protein. The sample has tens of thousands of distinct CDR3 sequences, roughly two thirds seen once. Germline values: CDR1 MDHEN, CDR2 SYDVKM. The CDR3 has 11 amino acids. V gave up 6 bases and J gave up 9 bases, with 11 bases separating them. The template was RNA from unsorted bulk tissue. Distant lung tissue was collected more than 3 cm away from the tumor edge. A note on this clonotype: This clone may be a read error of a much larger clone one base away.

The gene calls are TRBV28 and TRBJ1-2; no reliable D call. The material sequenced was distant non-tumor lung tissue. The receptor was derived from a woman between 65 and 79 years old with non-small cell lung cancer. This chain's CDR3 is CASRRLGSYTF. CDR3 sequence (DNA): TGTGCCAGCAGACGCTTGGGGAGCTACACCTTC.